Each of the 24 T cell receptor beta chains below was sequenced from the same sample in a study of cytomegalovirus exposure and HLA in healthy donors. Primers for the PCR totalled 60 Vbeta and 13 Jbeta. Some clones are missing from TCRdb's copy, which holds only in-frame ones; the method was immunoSEQ multiplex PCR. The sample consists of roughly 97,000 clones, 73% of them appearing once. The material sequenced was PBMCs. The source is a man between 40 and 49 years old in good health and CMV-seronegative.

The chain recombines TRBV10-3 with TRBJ2-5; D possibly corresponds to TRBD2 (5 bases). This CDR3 has 16 amino acids. Germline V lookup: CDR1 ENHRY, CDR2 SYGVKD. V lost 0 bases and J lost 4, with 15 bases in between. The CDR3 nucleotides read TGTGCCATCAGTGAGTCGTCGGGAATGACGTTAGAGACCCAGTACTTC. Translation gives CAISESSGMTLETQYF.

Here the CDR3 DNA reads TGTGCCAGCAGCTTACTAAGCGGGGGGGCAACAGATACGCAGTATTTT. Translation: CASSLLSGGATDTQYF. The rearrangement links TRBV13 to TRBJ2-3, with 10 bases aligning to TRBD2. Trimming took 2 bases from V and 3 from J; bases not matched to a gene: 5. The V gene's germline CDR1 is PRHDT and CDR2 FYEKMQ (reference sequence). This CDR3 region has 16 residues.

The genes are TRBV6-6 and TRBJ1-1, with 9 bases identical to TRBD1. Germline V gives CDR1 MNHNY, CDR2 SVGAGI (reference sequence). The trim removed 5 bases at V and 5 bases at J, leaving 3 bases unmatched. The CDR3 covers 13 residues. DNA for the CDR3: TGTGCCAGCAGTACCGACAGGGGGACTGAAGCTTTCTTT. Translation gives CASSTDRGTEAFF.

V and J are TRBV7-9 and TRBJ1-1; D is ambiguous. V was clipped by 3 bases and J by 5 bases, with 16 bases between them. Germline V gene lookup returns CDR1 SEHNR and CDR2 FQNEAQ (reference sequence). This CDR3 comprises 15 residues. The CDR3 is CASSFGLGRDTEAFF. The CDR3 DNA follows: TGTGCCAGCAGCTTTGGACTGGGAAGGGATACTGAAGCTTTCTTT.

This clone was observed at least ten times. The CDR3, as DNA: TGTGCCAGCAGTTACCCAGGGGGTAGCAATCAGCCCCAGCATTTT. Translated: CASSYPGGSNQPQHF. This chain connects TRBV6-6 to TRBJ1-5; 7 nucleotides align to TRBD1. Germline-derived CDR1 and CDR2 are MNHNY and SVGAGI (reference sequence). The ends lost 2 bases at V and 0 bases at J; junction bases unmatched: 1. CDR3 size: 15 residues.

J is TRBJ2-4 and V is TRBV5-1; TRBD1 is a possible D gene (5 bases). The CDR3 sequence is 15 residues long. V was pared by 2 bases and J by 8 bases, with 17 bases between. CDR1 and CDR2 from the germline V gene are SGHRS and YFSETQ. This chain's CDR3 is CASSFNSQVKDIQYF. CDR3 coding DNA: TGCGCCAGCAGCTTTAATTCACAGGTGAAGGACATTCAGTACTTC. Complete variable domain (other parts from reference TRBV5-1 and TRBJ2-4): KAGVTQTPRYLIKTRGQQVTLSCSPISGHRSVSWYQQTPGQGLQFLFEYFSETQRNKGNFPGRFSGRQFSNSRSEMNVSTLELGDSALYLCASSFNSQVKDIQYFGAGTRLSVL.

The chain uses TRBV4-2 and TRBJ2-1; 9 bases are a match to TRBD2. The trim removed 3 bases at V and 5 bases at J, leaving 14 bases unmatched. Germline CDR1 LGHNA, CDR2 YNFKEQ. The CDR3 runs to 18 residues. This CDR3 is CASSQGFTTSGNHNEQFF. The CDR3 bases are TGTGCCAGCAGCCAGGGCTTTACGACTAGCGGAAATCACAATGAGCAGTTCTTC.

The rearrangement links TRBV4-1 to TRBJ2-7, with 7 positions matching TRBD1. The CDR3 is made up of 15 amino acids. V shed 4 bases and J 3 bases; nucleotides not matched to a gene: 9. The V gene's germline CDR1 is MGHRA and CDR2 YSYEKL. The CDR3 loop is CASSRDRDSVYEQYF. The CDR3, as DNA: TGCGCCAGCAGCCGCGACAGGGATTCTGTCTACGAGCAGTACTTC.

The V and J genes are TRBV7-9 and TRBJ2-7; tentatively, D is TRBD2 (7 bases). CDR1 and CDR2 from the germline V gene are SEHNR and FQNEAQ (reference sequence). CDR3 length: 13 residues. The CDR3 region has the DNA TGTGCTCTGAACAGGGAGGGTTCCTACGAGCAGTACTTC. It codes for CALNREGSYEQYF.

Concerning this clone itself: The sample holds other DNA sequences that translate to the same CDR3. The chain combines TRBV4-2 with TRBJ1-1; tentatively, D is TRBD1 (6 bases). Germline-derived CDR1 and CDR2 are LGHNA and YNFKEQ. The CDR3 spans 14 residues. Between the trimmed V and J ends, which lost 2 bases and 1 base, there was a span of 8 bases. As DNA, the CDR3 is TGTGCCAGCAGCCAACTGGACAGGAACACTGAAGCTTTCTTT. Protein product: CASSQLDRNTEAFF.

The J gene is TRBJ1-2, the V gene TRBV15, with 10 bases aligning to TRBD1. The CDR3 has 18 amino acids. The trim removed 0 bases at V and 5 bases at J, leaving 12 bases unmatched. Germline values: CDR1 LNHNV, CDR2 YYDKDF (reference sequence). The CDR3: CATSREGPETGGLYGYTF. DNA for the CDR3: TGTGCCACCAGCAGAGAGGGACCCGAGACAGGGGGCTTGTATGGCTACACCTTC.

V gene TRBV7-2 combines with J gene TRBJ1-1; 7 positions agree with TRBD1. The CDR3 length is 16 residues. J gave up 2 bases and V 5 bases, and 11 bases lay outside the gene matches. The germline gives CDR1 SGHTA, CDR2 FQGNSA. CDR3 sequence (DNA): TGTGCCAGCAGCCCTATTCCAGGGGGAGTAAACACTGAAGCTTTCTTT. Protein sequence: CASSPIPGGVNTEAFF.

The CDR3 spells CAISESRVQGLETQYF. CDR3 in DNA: TGTGCCATCAGTGAGTCGAGGGTGCAGGGGTTGGAGACCCAGTACTTC. V gene TRBV10-3 combines with J gene TRBJ2-5; TRBD1 is a possible D gene (6 bases). The germline V and J ends were trimmed by 0 bases and 5 bases, with 16 bases remaining between them. The CDR3 sequence is 16 residues long. The germline gives CDR1 ENHRY, CDR2 SYGVKD.

The V gene is TRBV7-9, the J gene TRBJ2-5; the match to TRBD2 covers 10 bases. J gave up 4 bases and V 5 bases, and 7 bases lay outside the gene matches. This CDR3 is built from 15 residues. CDR1 and CDR2 (germline): SEHNR, FQNEAQ (reference sequence). CDR3 sequence: CASSNTSGVRETQYF. The CDR3 region has the DNA TGTGCCAGCAGCAATACTAGCGGGGTAAGAGAGACCCAGTACTTC.

The chain carries TRBV27 and TRBJ2-5; perhaps TRBD1 as D (5 bases). V lost 4 bases and J 11 bases, leaving 26 bases between the germline ends. Germline-derived CDR1 and CDR2 are MNHEY and SMNVEV (reference sequence). The CDR3 length is 16 residues. The chain's CDR3 is CASSSKGLVSFWSQYF. For the CDR3, the DNA is TGTGCCAGCAGTTCTAAGGGGCTTGTTTCGTTTTGGTCTCAGTACTTC.

The CDR3 here is CASTDSLAKNIQYF. CDR3 nucleotide sequence: TGTGCCAGCACCGACAGCCTGGCCAAAAACATTCAGTACTTC. The V call is TRBV6-5, the J call TRBJ2-4; TRBD1 might be the D (5 bases). The CDR3 has 14 residues. Germline CDR1 MNHEY, CDR2 SVGAGI. V lost 7 bases to trimming and J lost 1 base, with 11 bases between them.

The gene calls are TRBV9 and TRBJ1-2; TRBD1 matches 7 bases. The CDR3 length is 14 residues. Looked up from germline, CDR1 is SGDLS and CDR2 is YYNGEE. The ends lost 3 bases at V and 6 bases at J; junction bases unmatched: 8. This CDR3 reads CASSASRQGDGYTF. As DNA, the CDR3 is TGTGCCAGCAGCGCCTCTCGGCAGGGGGATGGCTACACCTTC.

The chain employs TRBV5-1 and TRBJ2-3; D possibly corresponds to TRBD2 (6 bases). The ends were cut back, 3 bases at V and 0 bases at J, with 11 bases in the middle. CDR3 size: 15 residues. Germline loops: CDR1 SGHRS, CDR2 YFSETQ. CDR3 nucleotides: TGCGCCAGCAGCTCACGCGGGGCGAGCACAGATACGCAGTATTTT. It specifies CASSSRGASTDTQYF.

The rearrangement uses TRBV5-4 and TRBJ2-2, with 9 bases matching TRBD2. This CDR3 region has 17 residues. The germline gives CDR1 SGHNT, CDR2 YYREEE (reference sequence). V trimming: 0 bases; J trimming: 5 bases; junction bases outside the gene matches: 8. The CDR3 region is CASSLAGAGGLTGELFF. The DNA of the CDR3 is TGTGCCAGCAGCTTGGCCGGGGCGGGGGGGCTTACCGGGGAGCTGTTTTTT. The full variable domain, with the rest looked up from reference TRBV5-4 and TRBJ2-2, is ETGVTQSPTHLIKTRGQQVTLRCSSQSGHNTVSWYQQALGQGPQFIFQYYREEENGRGNFPPRFSGLQFPNYSSELNVNALELDDSALYLCASSLAGAGGLTGELFFGEGSRLTVL.

The chain links TRBV29-1 to TRBJ2-5; D is possibly TRBD2 (7 bases). This CDR3 is built from 13 residues. The V and J ends lost 3 bases and 4 bases respectively, with 12 bases between them. Germline CDR1 SQVTM, CDR2 ANQGSEA. CDR3 bases: TGCAGCGTTGATGCGGGGGCAGGAGAGACCCAGTACTTC. Protein sequence: CSVDAGAGETQYF.

The chain joins TRBV5-1 to TRBJ2-1; 12 positions match TRBD1. The CDR3 contains 18 residues. Losses at the gene ends were 1 base for V and 4 bases for J; bases not matched to a gene: 9. Per the germline V gene, CDR1 is SGHRS and CDR2 is YFSETQ. The CDR3 is CASSLQPGQGALYNEQFF. The CDR3 bases are TGCGCCAGCAGCTTGCAACCGGGACAGGGGGCTTTGTACAATGAGCAGTTCTTC.

The V and J genes are TRBV23-1 and TRBJ1-1; maybe TRBD1 (6 bases). TRBV23-1 qualifies as an ORF whose function is uncertain. The V and J ends lost 8 bases and 2 bases respectively, with 18 bases between them. The CDR3 spans 15 residues. The CDR3 coding sequence is TGCGCCAGCCAAAAGCAGGGGTCCGATAACACTGAAGCTTTCTTT. It specifies CASQKQGSDNTEAFF.

This chain joins TRBV27 and TRBJ2-2, with D tentatively TRBD1 (5 bases). Per the germline V gene, CDR1 is MNHEY and CDR2 is SMNVEV (reference sequence). V was clipped by 2 bases and J by 7 bases, with 5 bases between them. This CDR3 is built from 12 residues. The CDR3 is CASSLRGGELFF. In DNA form, the CDR3 reads TGTGCCAGCAGTTTAAGGGGCGGGGAGCTGTTTTTT.

This clone came up once. The rearrangement joins TRBV5-4 to TRBJ2-3, with D possibly being TRBD2 (6 bases). From germline, CDR1 is SGHNT and CDR2 YYREEE (reference sequence). The V and J ends lost 5 bases and 2 bases respectively, with 15 bases between them. The CDR3 consists of 15 residues. CDR3 region: CASRKIAEPTDTQYF. CDR3 nucleotide sequence: TGTGCCAGCAGGAAAATAGCGGAGCCCACAGATACGCAGTATTTT.